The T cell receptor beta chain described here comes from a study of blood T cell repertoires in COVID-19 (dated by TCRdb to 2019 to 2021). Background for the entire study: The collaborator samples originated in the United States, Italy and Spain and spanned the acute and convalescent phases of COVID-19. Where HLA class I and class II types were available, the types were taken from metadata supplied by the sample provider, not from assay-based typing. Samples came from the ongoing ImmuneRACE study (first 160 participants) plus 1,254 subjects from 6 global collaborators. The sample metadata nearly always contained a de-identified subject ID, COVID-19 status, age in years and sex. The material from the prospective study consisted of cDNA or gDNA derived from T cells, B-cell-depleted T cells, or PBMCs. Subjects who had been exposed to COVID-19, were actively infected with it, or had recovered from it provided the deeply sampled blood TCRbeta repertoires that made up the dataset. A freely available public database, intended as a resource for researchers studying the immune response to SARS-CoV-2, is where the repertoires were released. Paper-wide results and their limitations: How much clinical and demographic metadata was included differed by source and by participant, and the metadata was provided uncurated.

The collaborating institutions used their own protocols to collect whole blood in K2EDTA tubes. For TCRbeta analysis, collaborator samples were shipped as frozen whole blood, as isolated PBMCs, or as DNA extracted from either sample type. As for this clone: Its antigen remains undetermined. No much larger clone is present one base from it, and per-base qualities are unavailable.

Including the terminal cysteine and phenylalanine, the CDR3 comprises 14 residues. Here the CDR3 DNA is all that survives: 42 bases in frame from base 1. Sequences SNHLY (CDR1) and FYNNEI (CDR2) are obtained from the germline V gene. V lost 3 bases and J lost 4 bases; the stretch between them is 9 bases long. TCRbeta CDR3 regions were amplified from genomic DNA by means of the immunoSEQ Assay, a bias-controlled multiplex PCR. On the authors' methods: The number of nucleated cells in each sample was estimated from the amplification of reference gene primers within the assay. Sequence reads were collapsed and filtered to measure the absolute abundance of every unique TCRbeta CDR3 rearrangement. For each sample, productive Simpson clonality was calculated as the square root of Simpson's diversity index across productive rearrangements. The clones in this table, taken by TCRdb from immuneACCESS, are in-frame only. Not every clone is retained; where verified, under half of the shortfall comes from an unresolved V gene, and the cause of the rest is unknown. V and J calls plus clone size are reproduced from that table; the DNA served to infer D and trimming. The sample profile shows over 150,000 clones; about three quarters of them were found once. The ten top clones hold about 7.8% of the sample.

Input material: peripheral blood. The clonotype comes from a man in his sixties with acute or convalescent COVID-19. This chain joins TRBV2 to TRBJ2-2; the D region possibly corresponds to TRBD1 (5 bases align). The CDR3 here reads CASSETDGTGELFF. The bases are TGTGCCAGCAGTGAGACAGATGGCACCGGGGAGCTGTTTTTT.